Described below is a single T cell receptor (beta chain) sequence and its context. The data belong to a study of blood T cell repertoires in COVID-19. Whole-study context: Samples taken during acute and convalescent COVID-19 were collected in the United States, Italy and Spain. PBMCs, B-cell-depleted T cells, or T cells were the source of the cDNA or gDNA that made up the material.

Original processing notes: The authors estimated nucleated cell counts from reference gene primer amplification. TCRdb's table, derived via immunoSEQ multiplex PCR, lists solely in-frame clones and lacks some. That table is the source of V, J and clone size, and D and trimming were worked out from the DNA. In the table there are about 250,000 clones, roughly 85% of which are singletons. Per the germline V gene, CDR1 is SGHAT and CDR2 is FQNNGV. The CDR3 is 13 amino acids. Trimming pared 4 bases from V and 5 bases from J, leaving 12 bases between. Sequencing input: peripheral blood. This receptor was taken from a middle-aged man with active or convalescent COVID-19. The chain has TRBV11-2 and TRBJ2-7, with D possibly matching TRBD1 (5 bases). The DNA of the CDR3 is TGTGCCAGCAGCTCCTACAGGTCGGACGAGCAGTACTTC. It codes for CASSSYRSDEQYF.